This paragraph reports one T cell receptor beta chain. Its antigen is unknown. Per-nucleotide qualities are absent, and no much larger clonotype sits a single base away. The data belong to a study of shared clonotypes between healthy human individuals (TCRdb year 2020). Context from the whole study: A few men and a couple of women, aged 18 to 49 years, made up the cohort. The study deeply sequenced blood TCR repertoires of five healthy adults to estimate repertoire size and the extent of clonotype sharing between individuals. Libraries were prepared and TCR repertoires were sequenced by different laboratories using diverse techniques, in order to increase sequencing depth and limit assay-specific biases. Per donor, leukapheresis produced somewhere between about 0.85 and 8.9 billion PBMCs.

Using the deep immunoSEQ assay, TCR CDR3 regions were amplified from genomic DNA by multiplex PCR. Extracted genomic DNA from each cell subset was spread evenly across all wells of several immunoSEQ 96-well plates, with each plate serving as a replicate. Each replicate PCR for unsorted PBMC received around 330 ng genomic DNA, equal to about 30,000 T cell genomes. Ten immunoSEQ deep assay plates were used to sequence the unsorted PBMC genomic DNA. Purified libraries were measured with a Qubit 3.0 fluorometer, size-checked on a Bioanalyzer 2100, and measured again with the KAPA Library Quantification kit. A separate single-read 150-cycle Illumina NextSeq 550 flow cell was used to sequence each immunoSEQ 96-well plate. The authors' analysis ran thus. Because the immunoSEQ output included only junctional sequences and no quality scores, the filtering could not be the same as the filtering used for full-length reads. To assign V/J genes and CDR3, sequences were annotated using PyIR, a Python wrapper for IgBLAST v1.9, with IMGT germline references. Reads were filtered out if the reads had weak V/J assignments (E-value above 1e-6), no CDR3, stop codons, out-of-frame junctions, or ambiguous translated residues. A V3J clonotype was defined by an identical inferred V gene, J gene, and CDR3 amino acid sequence. The percentage overlap between two repertoires was calculated by dividing the number of shared unique clonotypes by the size of the smaller repertoire. Repertoire richness was assessed with RTK rarefaction, the Chao1 estimator, and Recon v2.1 estimates of unobserved clonotypes. TCRdb retrieved this table from immuneACCESS and kept in-frame rearrangements only. Not all clones are present; in checked studies, unresolved V genes account for under half, and no reason is known for the remainder. V, J and clone size reflect that table, while D and trimming were determined from the DNA. This sample comprises roughly 500,000 clones, 70% to 80% of them detected only once. Of the sample, under 15% is held by the ten largest clones.

The donors were healthy, HIV-negative adults who had no recently reported acute infections or vaccinations. Every donor was a Caucasian adult living in Nashville, Tennessee, USA. For unsorted samples, some 90 million PBMCs were counted and genomic DNA was extracted with the QIAamp DNA Blood Mini kit. After blood collection by leukapheresis, PBMCs were isolated using Ficoll-Histopaque density gradient centrifugation and then cryopreserved in the vapor phase of liquid nitrogen. CDR1 and CDR2, looked up from the germline V gene (reference sequence), are LNHDA and SQIVND. V is reduced by 4 bases and J by 0 bases, leaving a spacing of 9 bases between them. The CDR3 spans 14 residues, from the cysteine through the phenylalanine. Only the CDR3 DNA stays, 42 bases, in frame from base 1. General findings and caveats noted by the study authors: Only blood was sampled, and tissue TCR repertoires likely differ from those in blood. The small number of donors limited the genetic and exposure-history diversity represented. Based on pairwise subsampling, the degree of clonotype sharing among donors was expected to be affected by sequencing depth.

Recombination linked TRBV19 to TRBJ1-1, with TRBD1 as a weak D call on 6 bases. The clonotype comes from a woman in her forties in good health. Some clones in this sample may be carry-over from other donors' samples. Sequenced input: PBMCs. The CDR3 protein: CASSTGHLNTEAFF. DNA sequence: TGTGCCAGTAGTACGGGACACCTGAACACTGAAGCTTTCTTT.